These T cell receptor beta chains were read from a single sample in a study of cytomegalovirus exposure and HLA in healthy donors. Generated by immunoSEQ multiplex PCR, the TCRdb table keeps only in-frame clones and is missing some. Among about 75,000 clones listed, approximately 82% were seen once. Source material: PBMCs. Source of these receptors: a man aged 65-85 years in good health and CMV-seropositive. The CDR3 runs from the conserved cysteine through the conserved F or W. D genes are given only for firm matches. A clone size is listed for some rows: how often the clone was seen (once, few, many), or a class if it is expanded.

V,J,size,D,CDR3,DNA
TRBV5-1,TRBJ1-2,-,TRBD1,CASSQTQGSYGYTF,TGCGCCAGCAGCCAAACACAGGGGTCCTATGGCTACACCTTC
TRBV4-2,TRBJ2-6,-,-,CASSQALASGANVLTF,TGTGCCAGCAGCCAAGCGTTGGCCTCTGGGGCCAACGTCCTGACTTTC
TRBV10-3,TRBJ1-1,-,TRBD1,CAISWDRENTEAFF,TGTGCCATCAGCTGGGACAGGGAAAACACTGAAGCTTTCTTT
TRBV7-6,TRBJ1-6,-,TRBD1,CASSFRSGGGVESSPLHF,TGTGCCAGCAGCTTCCGATCAGGGGGCGGTGTAGAAAGTTCACCCCTCCACTTT
TRBV25-1,TRBJ2-1,-,-,CASSEGGHPYPVFF,TGTGCCAGCAGTGAAGGGGGACACCCCTACCCGGTGTTCTTC
TRBV11-2,TRBJ2-2,-,-,CASSQDSQTGELFF,TGTGCCAGCAGCCAGGACAGCCAGACCGGGGAGCTGTTTTTT
TRBV7-8,TRBJ1-1,-,TRBD1,CASSLVSGRTGRLKNTEAFF,TGTGCCAGCAGCTTAGTCTCCGGACGGACAGGTCGCCTTAAGAACACTGAAGCTTTCTTT
TRBV2,TRBJ2-1,-,-,CASSDRQGTYNEQFF,TGTGCCAGCAGTGATCGCCAGGGGACATACAATGAGCAGTTCTTC
TRBV30,TRBJ1-4,-,TRBD1,CAWNVGRGIKKLFF,TGTGCCTGGAACGTCGGCAGGGGGATTAAAAAACTGTTTTTT
TRBV25-1,TRBJ1-4,-,-,CASSEQQSREKLFF,TGTGCCAGCAGTGAACAGCAATCTAGGGAAAAACTGTTTTTT
TRBV6-5,TRBJ2-4,-,-,CASSSGLSSTKNIQYF,TGTGCCAGCAGTTCGGGGTTGTCATCCACCAAAAACATTCAGTACTTC
TRBV19,TRBJ1-5,-,-,CASSTTGFQPQHF,TGTGCCAGTAGCACTACAGGGTTTCAGCCCCAGCATTTT
TRBV7-3,TRBJ2-1,-,TRBD2,CASRLAGGSNEQFF,TGTGCCAGCAGACTAGCGGGAGGCTCCAATGAGCAGTTCTTC
TRBV19,TRBJ1-1,-,TRBD1,CASKGQGARTEAFF,TGTGCCAGTAAGGGACAGGGGGCGCGGACTGAAGCTTTCTTT
TRBV7-9,TRBJ1-6,-,TRBD1,CASSRGQGENSPLHF,TGTGCCAGCAGCAGAGGACAGGGCGAAAATTCACCCCTCCACTTT
TRBV5-1,TRBJ2-2,-,TRBD2,CATRTSGFTGELFF,TGCGCCACCCGGACTAGCGGCTTCACCGGGGAGCTGTTTTTT
TRBV28,TRBJ1-5,-,TRBD1,CASSLDPRGTGQPQHF,TGTGCCAGCAGTTTAGACCCCCGCGGGACAGGGCAGCCCCAGCATTTT
TRBV29-1,TRBJ2-7,once,-,CSVDRNQEQYF,TGCAGCGTAGACAGGAACCAGGAGCAGTACTTC
TRBV14,TRBJ2-7,-,TRBD1,CASSRRTGSSYEQYF,TGTGCCAGCAGCCGGAGGACAGGTAGCTCCTACGAGCAGTACTTC
TRBV11-2,TRBJ1-4,-,TRBD1,CASSLLGQTEKLFF,TGTGCCAGCAGCCTGCTGGGACAGACTGAAAAACTGTTTTTT
TRBV10-3,TRBJ1-2,-,-,CAISESGDNKAYGYTF,TGTGCCATCAGTGAGTCAGGGGACAACAAGGCGTATGGCTACACCTTC
TRBV7-9,TRBJ2-7,-,-,CASTISSTGEQYF,TGTGCCAGCACGATATCGAGTACAGGCGAGCAGTACTTC
TRBV7-8,TRBJ2-1,-,TRBD2,CASKGLAVLRQFF,TGTGCCAGCAAGGGACTAGCGGTTTTGAGGCAGTTCTTC
TRBV19,TRBJ2-2,-,-,CASKQGTTGELFF,TGTGCCAGCAAGCAGGGTACCACCGGGGAGCTGTTTTTT
TRBV30,TRBJ2-5,-,TRBD2,CASEVAGAQTQYF,TGTGCCTCCGAAGTAGCGGGAGCGCAGACCCAGTACTTC
TRBV6-5,TRBJ2-3,-,TRBD2,CASSYSTSWDTQYF,TGTGCCAGCAGTTACTCGACTAGCTGGGATACGCAGTATTTT
TRBV11-2,TRBJ2-1,-,TRBD2,CASSWTSGGTSYNEQFF,TGTGCCAGCAGCTGGACTAGCGGAGGTACCTCCTACAATGAGCAGTTCTTC
TRBV5-1,TRBJ2-7,-,TRBD2,CASSFLAGYEYEQYF,TGCGCCAGCAGCTTCCTAGCGGGATATGAGTACGAGCAGTACTTC
TRBV19,TRBJ2-5,once,-,CASSMDSQETQYF,TGTGCCAGTAGTATGGACAGCCAAGAGACCCAGTACTTC